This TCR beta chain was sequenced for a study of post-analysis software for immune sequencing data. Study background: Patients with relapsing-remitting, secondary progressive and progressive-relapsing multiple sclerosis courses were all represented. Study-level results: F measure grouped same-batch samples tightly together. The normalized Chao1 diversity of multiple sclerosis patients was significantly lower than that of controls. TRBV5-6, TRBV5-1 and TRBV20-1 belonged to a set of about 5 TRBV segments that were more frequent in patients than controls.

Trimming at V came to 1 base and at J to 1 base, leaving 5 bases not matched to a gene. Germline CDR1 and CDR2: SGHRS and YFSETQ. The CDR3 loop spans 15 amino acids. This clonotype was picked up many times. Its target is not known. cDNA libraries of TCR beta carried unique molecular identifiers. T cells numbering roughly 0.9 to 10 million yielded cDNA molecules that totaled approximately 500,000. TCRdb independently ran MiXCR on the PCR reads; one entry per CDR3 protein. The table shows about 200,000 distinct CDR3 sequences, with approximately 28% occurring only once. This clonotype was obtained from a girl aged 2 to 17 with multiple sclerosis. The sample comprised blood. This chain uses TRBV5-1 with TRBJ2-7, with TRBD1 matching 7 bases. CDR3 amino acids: CASSLSQGKSYEQYF. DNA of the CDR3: TGCGCCAGCAGCTTGTCACAGGGGAAGTCCTACGAGCAGTACTTC.